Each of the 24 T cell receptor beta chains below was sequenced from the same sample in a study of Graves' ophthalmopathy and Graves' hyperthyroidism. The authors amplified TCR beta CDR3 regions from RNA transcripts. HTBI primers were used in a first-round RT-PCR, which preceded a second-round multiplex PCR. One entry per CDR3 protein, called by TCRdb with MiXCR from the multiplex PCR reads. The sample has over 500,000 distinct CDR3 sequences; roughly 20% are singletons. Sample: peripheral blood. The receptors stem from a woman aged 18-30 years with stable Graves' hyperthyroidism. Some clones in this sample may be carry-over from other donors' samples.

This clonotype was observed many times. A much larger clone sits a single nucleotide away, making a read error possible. In DNA, the CDR3 is TGTGCCAGCAGTGACAGCCCCTATGGCTACACCTTC. Translated: CASSDSPYGYTF. The chain uses TRBV2 and TRBJ1-2, with D uncertain. Germline lookup yields CDR1 SNHLY and CDR2 FYNNEI. The CDR3 covers 12 residues. V lost 3 bases and J 4 bases, leaving 6 bases between the germline ends.

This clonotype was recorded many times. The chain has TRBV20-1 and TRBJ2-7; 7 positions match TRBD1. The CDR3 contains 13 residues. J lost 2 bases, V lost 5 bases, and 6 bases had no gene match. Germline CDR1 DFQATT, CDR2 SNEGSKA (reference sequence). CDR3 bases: TGCAGTGCTGCCCGGGACAGACCCTACGAGCAGTACTTC. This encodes CSAARDRPYEQYF.

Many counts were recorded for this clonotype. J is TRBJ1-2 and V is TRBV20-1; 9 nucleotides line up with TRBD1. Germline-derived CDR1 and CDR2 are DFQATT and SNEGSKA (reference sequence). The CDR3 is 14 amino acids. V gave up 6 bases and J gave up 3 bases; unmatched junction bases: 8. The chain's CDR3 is CSAAGTGTDYGYTF. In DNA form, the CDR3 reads TGCAGTGCAGCCGGGACAGGGACGGACTATGGCTACACCTTC.

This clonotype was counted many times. As DNA, the CDR3 is TGCAGTGCCAGCGGAGTCCAAGAGACCCAGTACTTC. It translates to CSASGVQETQYF. The chain recombines TRBV20-1 with TRBJ2-5, with D perhaps TRBD2 (5 bases). V was cut by 6 bases and J by 1 base, with 9 bases left in between. The CDR3 length is 12 residues. Germline V CDR1 and CDR2: DFQATT, SNEGSKA (reference sequence).

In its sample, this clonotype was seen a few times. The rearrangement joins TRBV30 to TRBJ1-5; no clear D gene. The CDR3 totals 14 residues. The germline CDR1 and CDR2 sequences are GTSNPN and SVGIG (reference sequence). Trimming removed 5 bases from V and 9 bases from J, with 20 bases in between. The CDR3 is CAWASQVALGPQHF. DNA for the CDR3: TGTGCCTGGGCTAGCCAGGTGGCGTTAGGGCCCCAGCATTTT.

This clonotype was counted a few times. CDR3 residues: CASSVEPQETQYF. DNA of the CDR3: TGTGCCAGCAGTGTAGAGCCACAAGAGACCCAGTACTTC. J is TRBJ2-5 and V is TRBV6-1; the D is unclear. Deletions cut 4 bases from V and 2 bases from J, with 8 bases between. Germline V gene data show CDR1 as MNHNS and CDR2 as SASEGT. The CDR3 sequence is 13 residues long.

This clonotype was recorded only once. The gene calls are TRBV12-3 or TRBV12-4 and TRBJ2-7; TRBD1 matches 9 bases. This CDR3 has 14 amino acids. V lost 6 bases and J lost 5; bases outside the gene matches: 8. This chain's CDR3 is CASSPRQGGNEQYF. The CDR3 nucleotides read TGTGCCAGCAGCCCCCGACAGGGGGGTAACGAGCAGTACTTC.

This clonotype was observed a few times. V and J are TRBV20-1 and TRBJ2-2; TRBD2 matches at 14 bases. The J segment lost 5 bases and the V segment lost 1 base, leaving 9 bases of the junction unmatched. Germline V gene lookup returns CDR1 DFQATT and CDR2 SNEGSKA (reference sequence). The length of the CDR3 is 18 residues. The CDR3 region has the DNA TGCAGTGCTAGAGCCGGGACTAGCGGGAGCTGGAGAACCGGGGAGCTGTTTTTT. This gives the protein CSARAGTSGSWRTGELFF.

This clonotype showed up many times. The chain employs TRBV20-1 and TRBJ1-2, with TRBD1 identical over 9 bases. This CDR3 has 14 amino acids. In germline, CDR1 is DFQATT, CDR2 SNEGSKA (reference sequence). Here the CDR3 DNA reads TGCAGGGGCACAGGGGGCCGTACTAACTATGGCTACACCTTC. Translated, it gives CRGTGGRTNYGYTF.

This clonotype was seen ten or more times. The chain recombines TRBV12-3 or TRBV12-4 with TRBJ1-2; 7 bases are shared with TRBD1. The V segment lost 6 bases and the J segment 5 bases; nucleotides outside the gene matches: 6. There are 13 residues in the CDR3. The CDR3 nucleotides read TGTGCCAGCAGCCGACAGGGCGGGTATGGCTACACCTTC. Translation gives CASSRQGGYGYTF.

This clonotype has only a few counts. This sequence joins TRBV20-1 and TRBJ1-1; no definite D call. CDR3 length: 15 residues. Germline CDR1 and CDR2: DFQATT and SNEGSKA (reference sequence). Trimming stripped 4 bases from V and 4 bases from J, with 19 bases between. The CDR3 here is CSATLPQIQPTEAFF. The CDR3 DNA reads TGCAGTGCTACATTACCCCAGATACAACCCACTGAAGCTTTCTTT.

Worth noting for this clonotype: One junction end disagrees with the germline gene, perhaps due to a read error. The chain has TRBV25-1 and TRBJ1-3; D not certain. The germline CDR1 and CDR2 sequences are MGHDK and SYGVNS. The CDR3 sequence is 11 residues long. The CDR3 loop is CATVEGNTICF. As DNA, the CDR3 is TGTGCCACCGTTGAGGGAAACACCATATGTTTT.

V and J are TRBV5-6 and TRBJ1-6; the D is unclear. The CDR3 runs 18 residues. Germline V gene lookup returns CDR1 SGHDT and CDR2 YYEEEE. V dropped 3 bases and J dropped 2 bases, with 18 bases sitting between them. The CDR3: CASSSFLVRRTYNSPLHF. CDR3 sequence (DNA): TGTGCCAGCAGCTCTTTCCTCGTTCGGAGGACCTATAATTCACCCCTCCACTTT.

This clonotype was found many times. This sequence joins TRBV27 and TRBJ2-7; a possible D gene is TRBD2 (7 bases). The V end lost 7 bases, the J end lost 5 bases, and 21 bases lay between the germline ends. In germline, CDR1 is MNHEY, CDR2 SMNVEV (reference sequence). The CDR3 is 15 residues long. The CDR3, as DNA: TGTGCCAGCACCTCGGTAGGGGGAGGGTTAGACGAGCAGTACTTC. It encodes CASTSVGGGLDEQYF.

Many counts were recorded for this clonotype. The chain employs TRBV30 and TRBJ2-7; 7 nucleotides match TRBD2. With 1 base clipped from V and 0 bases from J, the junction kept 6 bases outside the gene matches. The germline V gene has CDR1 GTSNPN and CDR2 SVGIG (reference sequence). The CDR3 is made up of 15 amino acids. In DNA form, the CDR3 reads TGTGCCTGGAGTGACGCGGGAGCCCTCTCCTACGAGCAGTACTTC. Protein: CAWSDAGALSYEQYF.

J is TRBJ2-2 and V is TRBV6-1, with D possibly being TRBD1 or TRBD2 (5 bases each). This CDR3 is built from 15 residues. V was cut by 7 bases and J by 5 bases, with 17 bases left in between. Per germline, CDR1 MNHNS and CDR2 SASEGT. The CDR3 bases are TGTGCCAGCAACCGGGACGGATTGTGGACCGGGGAGCTGTTTTTT. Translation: CASNRDGLWTGELFF.

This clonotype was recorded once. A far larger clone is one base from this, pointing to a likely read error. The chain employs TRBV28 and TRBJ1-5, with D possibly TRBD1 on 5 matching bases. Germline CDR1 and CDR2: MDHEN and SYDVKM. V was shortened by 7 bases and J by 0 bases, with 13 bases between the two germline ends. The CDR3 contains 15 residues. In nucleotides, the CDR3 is TGTGCCAGCATTCTTGATGGGGGTAGCAATCAGCCCCAGCATTTT. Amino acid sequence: CASILDGGSNQPQHF.

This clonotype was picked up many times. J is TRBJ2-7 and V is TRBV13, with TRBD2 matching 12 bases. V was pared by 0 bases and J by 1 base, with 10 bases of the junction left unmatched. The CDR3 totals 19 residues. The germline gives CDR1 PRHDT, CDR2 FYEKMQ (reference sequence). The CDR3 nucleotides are TGTGCCAGCAGCTTAGGCCTAAGGTCGCTAGCGGGAGGGTCCTACGAGCAGTACTTC. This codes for CASSLGLRSLAGGSYEQYF.

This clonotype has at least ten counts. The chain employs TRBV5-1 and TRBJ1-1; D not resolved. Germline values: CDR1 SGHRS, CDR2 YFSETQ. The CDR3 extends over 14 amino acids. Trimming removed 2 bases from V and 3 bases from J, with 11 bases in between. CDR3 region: CASSLGIPYTEAFF. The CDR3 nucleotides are TGCGCCAGCAGCTTAGGAATTCCTTACACTGAAGCTTTCTTT.

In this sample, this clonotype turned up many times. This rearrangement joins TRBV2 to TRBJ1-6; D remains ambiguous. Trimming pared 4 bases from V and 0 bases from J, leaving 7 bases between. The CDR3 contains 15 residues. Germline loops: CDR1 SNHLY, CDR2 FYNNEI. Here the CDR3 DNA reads TGTGCCAGCAGTGTGGTCAGCTCCTATAATTCACCCCTCCACTTT. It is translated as CASSVVSSYNSPLHF.

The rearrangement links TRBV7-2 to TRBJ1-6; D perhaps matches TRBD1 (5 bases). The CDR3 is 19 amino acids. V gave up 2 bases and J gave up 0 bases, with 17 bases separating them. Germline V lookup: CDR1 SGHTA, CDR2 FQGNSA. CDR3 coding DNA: TGTGCCAGCAGCTTACCGGACGGGGACCTAAGCTCCTATAATTCACCCCTCCACTTT. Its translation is CASSLPDGDLSSYNSPLHF.

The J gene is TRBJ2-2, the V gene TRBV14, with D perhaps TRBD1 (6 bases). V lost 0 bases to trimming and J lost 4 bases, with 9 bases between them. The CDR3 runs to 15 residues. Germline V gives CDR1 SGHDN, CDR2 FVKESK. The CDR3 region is CASSQEGHITGELFF. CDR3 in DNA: TGTGCCAGCAGCCAAGAGGGACATATCACCGGGGAGCTGTTTTTT.

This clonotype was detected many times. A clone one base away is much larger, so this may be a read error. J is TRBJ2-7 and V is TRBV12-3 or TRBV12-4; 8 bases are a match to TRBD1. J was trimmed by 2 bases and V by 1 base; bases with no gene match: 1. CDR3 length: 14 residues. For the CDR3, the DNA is TGTGCCAGCAGTTTAGAGGGACAGGCCTACGAGCAGTACTTC. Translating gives CASSLEGQAYEQYF.

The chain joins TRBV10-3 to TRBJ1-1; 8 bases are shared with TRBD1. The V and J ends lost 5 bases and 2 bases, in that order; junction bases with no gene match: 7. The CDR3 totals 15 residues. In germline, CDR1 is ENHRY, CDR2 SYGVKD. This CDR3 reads CAISTRQGTNTEAFF. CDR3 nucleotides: TGTGCCATCAGTACCCGACAGGGGACAAACACTGAAGCTTTCTTT.